This T cell receptor beta chain appears in the sequencing data of a study of blood T cell repertoires in COVID-19. Sequencing was performed with immunoSEQ multiplex PCR; in TCRdb, only in-frame clones are kept and a portion is missing. This table holds tens of thousands of clones, about 91% found once. This CDR3 has 15 amino acids. CDR1 is LGHDT and CDR2 is YNNKEL in the germline V gene (reference sequence). Deletions cut 4 bases from V and 6 bases from J, with 18 bases between. The material sequenced was peripheral blood. This TCR came from a man between 60 and 75 years old with acute or convalescent COVID-19. The chain recombines TRBV3-1 (or the pseudogene TRBV3-2) with TRBJ2-5; weak D call: TRBD1 (6 bases). In DNA, the CDR3 is TGTGCCAGCAGCCCGGGGTCAGGGGTCAGGCAGACCCAGTACTTC. Its translation: CASSPGSGVRQTQYF.